This TCR beta chain was observed in a study of T-cell memory formation after mild COVID-19. This clonotype was seen more than once but under ten times. Its antigen is still unknown. The germline gives CDR1 LGHNA, CDR2 YNFKEQ. The germline V and J ends were trimmed by 7 bases and 5 bases, with 17 bases remaining between them. The CDR3 sequence is 14 residues long. One entry per CDR3 protein, called by TCRdb with MiXCR from the 5' RACE reads. The sample contains about 430,000 distinct CDR3 sequences, 18% of which appear only once. Study observations and caveats: Among clones peaking at day 37 in the second wave, SARS-CoV-2 specificity remained unconfirmed. CD4+ contracting clones lay mainly in CM and EM, CD8+ ones in EMRA. Several responding clones turned up in pre-infection memory, indicating that cross-reactive memory may have taken part.

Sequencing was carried out using PBMCs or a T cell subset sorted from them (not recorded which). The chain recombines TRBV4-2 with TRBJ1-1; D is undetermined. The TCR originated in a man in his late teens or twenties who had mild COVID-19 (a few samples of this study predate the infection). Cell type and time point are not known. As DNA, the CDR3 is TGTGCCAGCACCCCGGCCGCGTCGGAGACTGAAGCTTTCTTT. Residues: CASTPAASETEAFF.